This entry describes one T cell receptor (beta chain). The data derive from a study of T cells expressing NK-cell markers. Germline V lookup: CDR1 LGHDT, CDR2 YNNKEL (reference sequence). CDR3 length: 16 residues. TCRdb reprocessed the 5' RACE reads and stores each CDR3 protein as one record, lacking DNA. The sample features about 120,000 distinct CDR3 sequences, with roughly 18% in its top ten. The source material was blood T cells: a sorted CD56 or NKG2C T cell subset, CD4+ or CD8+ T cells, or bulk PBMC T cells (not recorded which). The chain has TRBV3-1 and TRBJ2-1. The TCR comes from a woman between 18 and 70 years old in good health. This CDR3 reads CASSQEIREPYNEQFF.